Presented here are 23 T cell receptor beta chains from one specimen sequenced in a study of blood T cell repertoires in COVID-19. Here immunoSEQ multiplex PCR was the method, and the copy in TCRdb shows in-frame clones only, minus some. This sample carries tens of thousands of clones, roughly 88% of them seen once, and the ten largest clones take 6% to 7.5%. Sequenced sample: peripheral blood. The receptors originated from an elderly woman with acute or convalescent COVID-19.

The rearrangement uses TRBV5-1 and TRBJ2-3, with 12 bases lining up with TRBD2. The CDR3 is made up of 17 amino acids. With V trimmed by 0 bases and J by 2 bases, 4 bases remained unmatched. Germline lookup yields CDR1 SGHRS and CDR2 YFSETQ. CDR3 region: CASSLELAGGPTDTQYF. Written as DNA, the CDR3 is TGCGCCAGCAGCTTGGAGCTAGCGGGAGGGCCCACAGATACGCAGTATTTT. The full variable domain, in which reference TRBV5-1 and TRBJ2-3 provide the parts outside the CDR3, is KAGVTQTPRYLIKTRGQQVTLSCSPISGHRSVSWYQQTPGQGLQFLFEYFSETQRNKGNFPGRFSGRQFSNSRSEMNVSTLELGDSALYLCASSLELAGGPTDTQYFGPGTRLTVL.

The chain couples TRBV19 to TRBJ1-1, with no clear D. Germline loops: CDR1 LNHDA, CDR2 SQIVND (reference sequence). Deletions cut 2 bases from V and 3 bases from J, with 13 bases between. The CDR3 length is 15 residues. The DNA for the CDR3 is TGTGCCAGTAGTATATTTTCGGGAATCGACACTGAAGCTTTCTTT. Its translation: CASSIFSGIDTEAFF.

The chain couples TRBV19 to TRBJ1-4; the D gene is possibly TRBD1 (6 bases). Deletions cut 3 bases from V and 7 bases from J, with 12 bases between. The germline V gene has CDR1 LNHDA and CDR2 SQIVND (reference sequence). The CDR3 is made up of 14 amino acids. This chain's CDR3 is CASSIPRGGEKLFF. The CDR3, as DNA: TGTGCCAGTAGTATCCCCAGGGGCGGTGAAAAACTGTTTTTT.

The chain carries TRBV7-9 and TRBJ2-5; 10 bases are a match to TRBD2. Germline V gives CDR1 SEHNR, CDR2 FQNEAQ (reference sequence). With V trimmed by 5 bases and J by 4 bases, 13 bases remained unmatched. The CDR3 spans 17 residues. The DNA of the CDR3 is TGTGCCAGCAGCACTAGATCGCCTAGCGGGGGAAGAGAGACCCAGTACTTC. This codes for CASSTRSPSGGRETQYF.

CDR3 residues: CASSQDYAGVTDTQYF. CDR3 in DNA: TGTGCCAGCAGCCAAGATTATGCGGGGGTCACAGATACGCAGTATTTT. V usage is TRBV3-1 (or the pseudogene TRBV3-2) and J usage is TRBJ2-3; TRBD2 agrees at 7 bases. Trimming took 0 bases from V and 2 from J; bases not matched to a gene: 5. The CDR3 spans 16 residues. CDR1 is LGHDT and CDR2 is YNNKEL in the germline V gene (reference sequence).

The rearrangement uses TRBV29-1 and TRBJ1-2, with D tentatively TRBD1 (5 bases). This CDR3 contains 13 residues. Germline CDR1 SQVTM, CDR2 ANQGSEA. With 7 bases removed from V and 6 bases from J, the gap between germline ends came to 18 bases. The CDR3 bases are TGCAGCGCTCCCTTCCAGGGAAGCAATGGCTACACCTTC. Translating it yields CSAPFQGSNGYTF.

The chain couples TRBV25-1 to TRBJ2-7; D perhaps matches TRBD1 (6 bases). The CDR3 has 16 residues. Trimming stripped 3 bases from V and 0 bases from J, with 15 bases between. Germline CDR1 MGHDK, CDR2 SYGVNS. The CDR3 nucleotides are TGTGCCAGCAGTGAGAAGGGGACACCGCTCTCCTACGAGCAGTACTTC. Its protein is CASSEKGTPLSYEQYF.

V and J are TRBV15 and TRBJ1-1; 9 nucleotides match TRBD1. This CDR3 is built from 16 residues. V was clipped by 1 base and J by 3 bases; unmatched bases: 6. Germline loops: CDR1 LNHNV, CDR2 YYDKDF (reference sequence). The CDR3 DNA is TGTGCCACCAGCAGAGTGGGGGACAGGGCGGACACTGAAGCTTTCTTT. It yields the protein CATSRVGDRADTEAFF.

This clone turned up a few times. The rearrangement links TRBV25-1 to TRBJ1-4, with a tentative D call TRBD1 (5 bases). Germline V gene data show CDR1 as MGHDK and CDR2 as SYGVNS. The CDR3 runs to 15 residues. Trimming took 3 bases from V and 3 from J, leaving 11 bases between them. The CDR3 region is CASSEQGSANEKLFF. CDR3 DNA sequence: TGTGCCAGCAGTGAGCAGGGATCAGCTAATGAAAAACTGTTTTTT.

V and J are TRBV19 and TRBJ2-7, with a tentative D call TRBD2 (5 bases). This CDR3 comprises 13 residues. V was shortened by 6 bases and J by 3 bases, with 12 bases between the two germline ends. The V gene's germline CDR1 is LNHDA and CDR2 SQIVND (reference sequence). CDR3 sequence (DNA): TGTGCCAGTAGCAGAGGGCCTCTCTACGAGCAGTACTTC. It yields the protein CASSRGPLYEQYF.

This clone was recorded once. The V and J genes are TRBV28 and TRBJ1-3, with 8 positions matching TRBD1. CDR3 length: 13 residues. The trim removed 5 bases at V and 8 bases at J, leaving 5 bases unmatched. The V gene's germline CDR1 is MDHEN and CDR2 SYDVKM. Here the CDR3 DNA reads TGTGCCAGCAGTACAGACAGGGGTCACACCATATATTTT. Its protein product is CASSTDRGHTIYF.

This chain connects TRBV11-2 to TRBJ2-1; perhaps TRBD2 as D (6 bases). Germline values: CDR1 SGHAT, CDR2 FQNNGV. V lost 4 bases, J lost 7 bases, and 17 bases lay in between. The CDR3 totals 15 residues. CDR3 loop: CASSSPPGRGNEQFF. The CDR3 DNA sequence: TGTGCCAGCAGCTCCCCTCCGGGTCGGGGGAATGAGCAGTTCTTC.

About this clone itself: An end of the junction differs from the germline gene, which may be a read error. The chain couples TRBV5-1 to TRBJ1-5, with 7 bases identical to TRBD1. CDR1 is SGHRS, CDR2 YFSETQ, per germline. The CDR3 has 15 amino acids. The CDR3 nucleotides read TGCGTCAGCAGCTTGTCGGAGGGGGCCGGTCAGCCCCAGCATTTT. As protein: CVSSLSEGAGQPQHF.

V gene TRBV5-1 combines with J gene TRBJ1-2, with D maybe TRBD1 (5 bases). This CDR3 contains 15 residues. V gave up 0 bases and J gave up 6 bases, with 15 bases separating them. CDR1 and CDR2 from the germline V gene are SGHRS and YFSETQ. CDR3 nucleotide sequence: TGCGCCAGCAGCTTGGCCACATCGGCAGGGAATGGCTACACCTTC. Translated: CASSLATSAGNGYTF. The full variable domain, with the rest looked up from reference TRBV5-1 and TRBJ1-2, is KAGVTQTPRYLIKTRGQQVTLSCSPISGHRSVSWYQQTPGQGLQFLFEYFSETQRNKGNFPGRFSGRQFSNSRSEMNVSTLELGDSALYLCASSLATSAGNGYTFGSGTRLTVV.

The chain employs TRBV6-2 or TRBV6-3 and TRBJ1-1; maybe TRBD1 (5 bases). The V end was cut by 2 bases, the J end by 5 bases, with 12 bases between. The germline V gene has CDR1 MNHEY and CDR2 SVGEGT. There are 14 residues in the CDR3. The CDR3 reads CASSYAGPRTEAFF. CDR3 nucleotides: TGTGCCAGCAGTTACGCAGGGCCCCGTACTGAAGCTTTCTTT.

This clone was seen only once. V gene TRBV7-9 combines with J gene TRBJ2-1; unclear D gene. The germline CDR1 and CDR2 sequences are SEHNR and FQNEAQ (reference sequence). This CDR3 is 15 amino acids long. V was clipped by 2 bases and J by 2 bases, with 10 bases between them. This chain's CDR3 is CASSLSTYTYNEQFF. The CDR3, as DNA: TGTGCCAGCAGCTTAAGCACTTATACCTACAATGAGCAGTTCTTC. Together with reference TRBV7-9 and TRBJ2-1, the CDR3 gives the full variable domain: DTGVSQNPRHKITKRGQNVTFRCDPISEHNRLYWYRQTLGQGPEFLTYFQNEAQLEKSRLLSDRFSAERPKGSFSTLEIQRTEQGDSAMYLCASSLSTYTYNEQFFGPGTRLTVL.

The chain recombines TRBV21-1 with TRBJ1-2; TRBD1, the table's D call, was not compared with the DNA. TRBV21-1 is given as a pseudogene. The CDR3 consists of 16 residues. DNA for the CDR3: TGTGCCAGCAGCACCGCAGACAGGGGGCGGAACTATGGCTACACCTTC. Translating it yields CASSTADRGRNYGYTF.

This clone was counted once. V and J are TRBV6-4 and TRBJ2-3; 8 bases align to TRBD2. The CDR3 totals 15 residues. The trim removed 4 bases at V and 2 bases at J, leaving 5 bases unmatched. Germline CDR1 and CDR2: MRHNA and SNTAGT. In DNA form, the CDR3 reads TGTGCCAGCAGTGGAGTAGCGGGGTCCACAGATACGCAGTATTTT. This sequence encodes CASSGVAGSTDTQYF.

The chain is built from TRBV27 and TRBJ1-2, with TRBD1 identical over 7 bases. V shed 11 bases and J 3 bases; nucleotides not matched to a gene: 9. From germline, CDR1 is MNHEY and CDR2 SMNVEV (reference sequence). This CDR3 region has 13 residues. The CDR3 DNA reads as TGTGCCGGGGGGCACAGGGGTTACTATGGCTACACCTTC. Translated: CAGGHRGYYGYTF.

This chain uses TRBV7-8 with TRBJ2-7; D call uncertain. V lost 1 base and J 2 bases, leaving 6 bases between the germline ends. CDR1 is SGHVS, CDR2 FQNEAQ, per germline. The length of the CDR3 is 13 residues. CDR3 residues: CASSLDRPYEQYF. CDR3 nucleotides: TGTGCCAGCAGCTTAGACAGACCCTACGAGCAGTACTTC.

The rearrangement joins TRBV10-3 to TRBJ2-1; weak D call: TRBD2 (5 bases). This CDR3 is 17 amino acids long. V was trimmed by 0 bases and J by 1 base, leaving 13 bases between them. Germline assignment: CDR1 ENHRY and CDR2 SYGVKD. Here the CDR3 DNA reads TGTGCCATCAGTGAGTCTTTACCAGCGGAGTCCTACAATGAGCAGTTCTTC. This sequence encodes CAISESLPAESYNEQFF.

The J gene is TRBJ2-2, the V gene TRBV6-5; 10 positions agree with TRBD1. The germline gives CDR1 MNHEY, CDR2 SVGAGI. Trimming cost V 7 bases and J 4 bases; bases outside gene matches: 3. The length of the CDR3 is 14 residues. The CDR3 DNA sequence: TGTGCCAGCAAAGGGACAGGGGTCACCGGGGAGCTGTTTTTT. Translating it yields CASKGTGVTGELFF.

The chain is built from TRBV6-5 and TRBJ2-7; maybe TRBD2 (6 bases). The CDR3 has 15 residues. Germline V gene sequence: CDR1 MNHEY, CDR2 SVGAGI. V was clipped by 2 bases and J by 0 bases, with 11 bases between them. CDR3 coding DNA: TGTGCCAGCAGTTACAGGAGGGGCCCCTCCTACGAGCAGTACTTC. Amino acid sequence: CASSYRRGPSYEQYF.